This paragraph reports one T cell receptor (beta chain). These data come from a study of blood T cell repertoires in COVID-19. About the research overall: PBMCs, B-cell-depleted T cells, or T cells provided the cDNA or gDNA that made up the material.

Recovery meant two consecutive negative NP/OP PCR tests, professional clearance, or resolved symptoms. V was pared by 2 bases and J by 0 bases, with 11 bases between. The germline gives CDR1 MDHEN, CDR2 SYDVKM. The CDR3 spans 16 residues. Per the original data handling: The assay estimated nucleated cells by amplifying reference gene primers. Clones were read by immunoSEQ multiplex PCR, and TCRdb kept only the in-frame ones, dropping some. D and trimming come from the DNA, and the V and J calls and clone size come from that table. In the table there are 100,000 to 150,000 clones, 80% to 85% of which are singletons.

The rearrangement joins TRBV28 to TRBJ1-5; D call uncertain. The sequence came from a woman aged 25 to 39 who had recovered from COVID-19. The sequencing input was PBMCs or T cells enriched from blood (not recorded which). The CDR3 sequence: CASSLLVTYSNQPQHF. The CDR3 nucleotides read TGTGCCAGCAGTTTACTGGTCACCTATAGCAATCAGCCCCAGCATTTT.